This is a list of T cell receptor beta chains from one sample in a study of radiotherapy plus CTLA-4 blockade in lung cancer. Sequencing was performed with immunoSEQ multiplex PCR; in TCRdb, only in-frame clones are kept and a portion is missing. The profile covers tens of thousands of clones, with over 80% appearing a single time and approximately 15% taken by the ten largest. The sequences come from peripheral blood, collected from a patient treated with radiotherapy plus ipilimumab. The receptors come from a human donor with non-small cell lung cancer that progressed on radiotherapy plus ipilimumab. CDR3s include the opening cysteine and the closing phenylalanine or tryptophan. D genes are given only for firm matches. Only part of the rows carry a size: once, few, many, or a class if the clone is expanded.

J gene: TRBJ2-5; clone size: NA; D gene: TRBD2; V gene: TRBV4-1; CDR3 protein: CASSQALAGQAGDF; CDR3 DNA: TGCGCCAGCAGCCAAGCCCTAGCGGGACAAGCCGGAGACTTC
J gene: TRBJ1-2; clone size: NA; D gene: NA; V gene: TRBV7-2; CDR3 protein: CASSLRGSNYGYTF; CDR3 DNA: TGTGCCAGCAGCTTAAGGGGGAGTAACTATGGCTACACCTTC
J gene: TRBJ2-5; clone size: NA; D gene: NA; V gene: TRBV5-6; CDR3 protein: CASSYRQQETQYF; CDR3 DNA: TGTGCCAGCAGCTACAGACAGCAAGAGACCCAGTACTTC
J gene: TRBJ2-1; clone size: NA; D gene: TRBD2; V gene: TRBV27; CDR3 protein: CASNIAGGRVGEQFF; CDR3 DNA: TGTGCCAGCAACATAGCGGGAGGTCGGGTCGGTGAGCAGTTCTTC
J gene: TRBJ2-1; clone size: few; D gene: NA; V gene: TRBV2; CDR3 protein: CASSEGGPGNEQFF; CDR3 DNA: TGTGCCAGCAGTGAAGGGGGGCCGGGCAATGAGCAGTTCTTC
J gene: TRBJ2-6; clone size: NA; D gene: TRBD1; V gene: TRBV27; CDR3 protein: CASRPDRGSSGANVLTF; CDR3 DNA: TGTGCCAGCAGACCGGACAGGGGAAGCTCTGGGGCCAACGTCCTGACTTTC
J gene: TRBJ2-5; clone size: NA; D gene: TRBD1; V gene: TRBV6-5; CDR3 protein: CATQPGQGETQYF; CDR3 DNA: TGTGCCACCCAACCGGGACAGGGAGAGACCCAGTACTTC
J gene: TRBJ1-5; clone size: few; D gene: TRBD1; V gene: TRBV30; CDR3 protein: CAWTARDREAQHF; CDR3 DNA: TGTGCCTGGACCGCTCGGGACAGGGAAGCCCAGCATTTT
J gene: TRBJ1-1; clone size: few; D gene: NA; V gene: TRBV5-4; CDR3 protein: CATRTRANTEAFF; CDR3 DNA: TGTGCCACCAGAACTCGGGCGAACACTGAAGCTTTCTTT
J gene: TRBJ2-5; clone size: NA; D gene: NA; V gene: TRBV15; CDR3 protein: CATSRSAGAGVVETQYF; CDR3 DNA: TGTGCCACCAGCAGATCCGCGGGGGCGGGGGTGGTGGAGACCCAGTACTTC
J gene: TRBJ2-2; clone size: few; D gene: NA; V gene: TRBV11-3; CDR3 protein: CASSGQQGNTGELFF; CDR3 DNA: TGTGCCAGCAGCGGACAACAGGGAAACACCGGGGAGCTGTTTTTT
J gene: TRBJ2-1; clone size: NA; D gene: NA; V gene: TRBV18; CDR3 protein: CASSRIGLEQFF; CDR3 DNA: TGTGCCAGCTCCCGCATCGGGCTAGAGCAGTTCTTC
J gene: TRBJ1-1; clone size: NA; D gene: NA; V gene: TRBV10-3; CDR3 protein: CAISDQAVAFF; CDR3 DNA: TGTGCCATCAGTGACCAGGCTGTGGCTTTCTTT
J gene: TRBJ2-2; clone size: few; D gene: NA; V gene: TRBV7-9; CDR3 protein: CASIKGDKDTGELFF; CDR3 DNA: TGTGCCAGCATTAAGGGGGACAAGGACACCGGGGAGCTGTTTTTT
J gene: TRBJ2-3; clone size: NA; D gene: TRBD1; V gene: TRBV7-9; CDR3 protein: CASSDNTGGTDTQYF; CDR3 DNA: TGTGCCAGCAGCGACAACACAGGGGGCACAGATACGCAGTATTTT
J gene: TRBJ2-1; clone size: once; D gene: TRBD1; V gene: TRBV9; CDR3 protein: CASSVGVTGVYNEQFF; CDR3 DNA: TGTGCCAGCAGCGTAGGTGTGACAGGGGTTTACAATGAGCAGTTCTTC
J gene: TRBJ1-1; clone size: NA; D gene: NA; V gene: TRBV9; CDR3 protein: CASSVAGQHPGTEAFF; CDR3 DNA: TGTGCCAGCAGCGTAGCTGGACAGCATCCAGGCACTGAAGCTTTCTTT
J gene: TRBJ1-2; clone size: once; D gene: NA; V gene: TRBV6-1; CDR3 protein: CASRDVRDRGYTF; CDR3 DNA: TGTGCCAGCAGGGATGTCCGGGACCGGGGCTACACCTTC
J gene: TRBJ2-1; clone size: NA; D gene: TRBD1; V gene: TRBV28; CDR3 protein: CASSLFGTVRCEQFF; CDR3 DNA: TGTGCCAGCAGCCTCTTCGGGACAGTGCGTTGTGAGCAGTTCTTC
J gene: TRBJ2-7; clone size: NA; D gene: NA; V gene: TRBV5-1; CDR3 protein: CASSLGTSTYEQYF; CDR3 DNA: TGCGCCAGCAGCCTCGGGACGTCTACCTACGAGCAGTACTTC
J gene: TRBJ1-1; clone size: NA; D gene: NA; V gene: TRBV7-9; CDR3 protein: CASRPANEAFF; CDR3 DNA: TGTGCCAGCAGACCCGCAAATGAAGCTTTCTTT
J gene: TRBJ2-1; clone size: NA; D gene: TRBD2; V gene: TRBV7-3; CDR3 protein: CASSWLAGSYNEQFF; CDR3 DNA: TGTGCCAGCAGCTGGCTAGCGGGATCCTACAATGAGCAGTTCTTC
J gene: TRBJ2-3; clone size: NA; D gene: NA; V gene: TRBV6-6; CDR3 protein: CASKTLGRDTQYF; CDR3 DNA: TGTGCCAGCAAAACATTAGGGAGGGATACGCAGTATTTT
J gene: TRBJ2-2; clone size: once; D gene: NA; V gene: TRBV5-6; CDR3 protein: CASQQRFSNTGELFF; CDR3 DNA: TGTGCCAGCCAACAAAGGTTTTCGAACACCGGGGAGCTGTTTTTT
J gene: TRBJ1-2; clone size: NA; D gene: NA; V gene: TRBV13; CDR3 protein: CASSTRTRYGYTF; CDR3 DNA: TGTGCCAGCAGCACAAGGACCCGGTATGGCTACACCTTC
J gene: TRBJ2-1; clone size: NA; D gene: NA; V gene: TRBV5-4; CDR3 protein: CASSFTRDSSYNEQFF; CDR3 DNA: TGTGCCAGCAGCTTCACCAGGGACTCCTCCTACAATGAGCAGTTCTTC
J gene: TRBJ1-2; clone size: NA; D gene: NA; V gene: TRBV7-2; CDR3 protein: CASSLDRALYTF; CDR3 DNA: TGTGCCAGCAGCTTAGATAGGGCGCTCTACACCTTC
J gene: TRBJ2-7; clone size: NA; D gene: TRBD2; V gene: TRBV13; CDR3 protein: CASSPRLAGEVYEQYF; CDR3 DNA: TGTGCCAGCAGCCCTAGACTAGCGGGAGAGGTCTACGAGCAGTACTTC
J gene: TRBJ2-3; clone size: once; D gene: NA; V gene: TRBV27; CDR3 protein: CASKEGGPPTDTQYF; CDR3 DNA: TGTGCCAGCAAGGAGGGAGGACCGCCCACAGATACGCAGTATTTT
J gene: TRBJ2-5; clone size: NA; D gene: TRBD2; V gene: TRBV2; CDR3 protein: CASSGGRGRIQETQYF; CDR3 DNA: TGTGCCAGCAGTGGGGGGCGCGGGAGGATCCAAGAGACCCAGTACTTC
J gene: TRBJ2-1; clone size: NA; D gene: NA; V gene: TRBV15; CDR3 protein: CATSRDPLSGDEQFF; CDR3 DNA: TGTGCCACCAGCAGGGACCCACTCAGTGGGGATGAGCAGTTCTTC
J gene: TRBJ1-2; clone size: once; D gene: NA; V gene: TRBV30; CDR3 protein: CAWSLREKGPYTF; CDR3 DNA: TGTGCCTGGAGCCTTAGAGAGAAGGGGCCCTACACCTTC
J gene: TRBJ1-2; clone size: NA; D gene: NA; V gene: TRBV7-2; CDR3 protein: CASSLVGGGYTF; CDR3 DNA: TGTGCCAGCAGCTTAGTTGGGGGTGGCTACACCTTC
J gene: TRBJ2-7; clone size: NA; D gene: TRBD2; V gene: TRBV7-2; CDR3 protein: CASSLGGGGGYEQYF; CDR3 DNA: TGTGCCAGCAGCTTAGGAGGCGGGGGGGGCTACGAGCAGTACTTC
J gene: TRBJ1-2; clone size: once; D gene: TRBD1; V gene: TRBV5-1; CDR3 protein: CASSLGTGLDGYTF; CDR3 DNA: TGCGCCAGCAGCTTGGGGACAGGGCTAGATGGCTACACCTTC
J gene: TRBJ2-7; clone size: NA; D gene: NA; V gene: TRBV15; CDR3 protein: CATRALGQTYEQYF; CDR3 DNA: TGTGCCACCAGAGCGCTAGGACAGACCTACGAGCAGTACTTC
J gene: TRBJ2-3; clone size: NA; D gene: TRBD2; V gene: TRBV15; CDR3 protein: CATSRDHGQRETDTQYF; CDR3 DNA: TGTGCCACCAGCAGAGACCATGGGCAGCGGGAAACAGATACGCAGTATTTT
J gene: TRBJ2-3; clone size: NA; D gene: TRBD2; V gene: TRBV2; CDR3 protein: CASTPGLAGYTDTQYF; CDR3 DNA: TGTGCCAGCACCCCGGGACTAGCGGGATACACAGATACGCAGTATTTT